This TCR beta chain appears in the sequencing data of a study of blood T cell repertoires in COVID-19. Study at large: Material from acute and convalescent COVID-19 was sourced from the United States, Italy and Spain.

Only in-frame clones appear in the TCRdb table, and some are missing; sequencing was by immunoSEQ multiplex PCR. The sample has some 150,000 clones, approximately 91% seen once. This clone has only a few counts. Trimming shortened V by 6 bases and J by 3 bases, and 15 bases separated the two germline ends. Germline CDR1 reads MNHEY; CDR2 reads SVGAGI. There are 15 residues in the CDR3. The chain recombines TRBV6-5 with TRBJ1-5; D is unresolved. The sequenced material came from peripheral blood. This receptor was obtained from a woman in her 70s with acute or convalescent COVID-19. The CDR3 nucleotides read TGTGCCAGCAGGCCCGAGGGCGGATCCAATCAGCCCCAGCATTTT. Amino acids: CASRPEGGSNQPQHF.